These 5 T cell receptor beta chains were all obtained from the same sample, sequenced in a study of blood T cell repertoires in COVID-19. Sequenced by immunoSEQ multiplex PCR; TCRdb stores in-frame clones only, minus some. Found here are 150,000 to 200,000 clones, about nine tenths of them singletons; the top ten hold around 0.76%. Sample: peripheral blood. These receptors were taken from a woman aged 70 to 79 with acute or convalescent COVID-19.

V usage is TRBV29-1 and J usage is TRBJ2-6; 10 bases match TRBD1. CDR1 is SQVTM and CDR2 is ANQGSEA in the germline V gene. The V gene end was trimmed by 5 bases and the J gene end by 4 bases; junction bases not matched to a gene: 5. This CDR3 is 15 amino acids long. CDR3 amino acids: CSVSGTGAGANVLTF. The CDR3 region has the DNA TGCAGCGTTTCCGGGACAGGGGCAGGGGCCAACGTCCTGACTTTC.

The chain links TRBV18 to TRBJ1-6, with D maybe TRBD1 (5 bases). CDR1 is KGHSH, CDR2 LQKENI, per germline. Trimming cost V 5 bases and J 9 bases, with 17 bases left between them. The CDR3 length is 15 residues. The CDR3 DNA reads as TGTGCCAGCTCAAGGGACTCTGCAGGGCGTTCACCCCTCCACTTT. Amino acids: CASSRDSAGRSPLHF. Full variable domain (missing parts from reference TRBV18 and TRBJ1-6): NAGVMQNPRHLVRRRGQEARLRCSPMKGHSHVYWYRQLPEEGLKFMVYLQKENIIDESGMPKERFSAEFPKEGPSILRIQQVVRGDSAAYFCASSRDSAGRSPLHFGNGTRLTVT.

The chain recombines TRBV11-2 with TRBJ1-4; 7 positions agree with TRBD1. Per germline, CDR1 SGHAT and CDR2 FQNNGV. This CDR3 contains 14 residues. Germline trimming cut 6 bases from V and 7 bases from J; bases unmatched to any gene: 8. As DNA, the CDR3 is TGTGCCAGCAGAGGGACAGCCCGCATTGAAAAACTGTTTTTT. It encodes CASRGTARIEKLFF. Variable domain in full (rest from reference TRBV11-2 and TRBJ1-4): EAGVAQSPRYKIIEKRQSVAFWCNPISGHATLYWYQQILGQGPKLLIQFQNNGVVDDSQLPKDRFSAERLKGVDSTLKIQPAKLEDSAVYLCASRGTARIEKLFFGSGTQLSVL.

This chain connects TRBV4-3 to TRBJ2-1; 10 bases are shared with TRBD2. The V and J ends lost 1 base and 12 bases, in that order; junction bases with no gene match: 0. This CDR3 is built from 12 residues. Germline V gives CDR1 LGHNA, CDR2 YSLEER. DNA for the CDR3: TGCGCCAGCAGCCAAGTAGCGGGAGGGCAGTTCTTC. It encodes CASSQVAGGQFF.

This sequence joins TRBV7-3 and TRBJ2-1; D perhaps matches TRBD1 (6 bases). The length of the CDR3 is 15 residues. Trimming shortened V by 4 bases and J by 8 bases, and 18 bases separated the two germline ends. Germline V gene sequence: CDR1 SGHTA, CDR2 FQGTGA. For the CDR3, the DNA is TGTGCCAGCAGCTCGAGGGGGTTAGCGATGCATGAGCAGTTCTTC. Protein sequence: CASSSRGLAMHEQFF.